The 32 T cell receptor beta chains below all came from one sample that was sequenced in a study of OX40 agonist ivuxolimab in advanced cancers. Sequencing used immunoSEQ multiplex PCR; TCRdb keeps in-frame clones, though not all of them. The sample yields tens of thousands of clones, approximately 86% seen once. The sequences come from CD4+ or CD8+ T cells sorted from blood, collected in a trial of the OX40 agonist ivuxolimab. The receptors derive from an adult with an advanced solid tumor such as melanoma, head and neck, liver or kidney cancer.

This rearrangement joins TRBV7-2 to TRBJ2-5; 9 positions agree with TRBD2. The V gene end was trimmed by 5 bases and the J gene end by 4 bases; junction bases not matched to a gene: 8. The CDR3 has 15 residues. The V gene's germline CDR1 is SGHTA and CDR2 FQGNSA. The CDR3: CASSRTSASGETQYF. DNA of the CDR3: TGTGCCAGCAGCCGGACTAGCGCCTCAGGAGAGACCCAGTACTTC.

This sequence joins TRBV11-2 and TRBJ2-1, with no clear D. The CDR3 has 11 residues. With 5 bases removed from V and 8 bases from J, the gap between germline ends came to 7 bases. Germline V gene lookup returns CDR1 SGHAT and CDR2 FQNNGV. The CDR3 spells CASSPSYEQFF. CDR3 coding DNA: TGTGCCAGCAGCCCGAGCTATGAGCAGTTCTTC.

The chain joins TRBV2 to TRBJ1-4; no firm D call. The CDR3 is 15 amino acids. Trimming shortened V by 0 bases and J by 3 bases, and 8 bases separated the two germline ends. Germline loops: CDR1 SNHLY, CDR2 FYNNEI. The CDR3 sequence: CASSEAWVPNEKLFF. DNA of the CDR3: TGTGCCAGCAGTGAAGCTTGGGTACCTAATGAAAAACTGTTTTTT.

This chain connects TRBV2 to TRBJ2-5; the D gene could be TRBD1 or TRBD2 (6 bases each). There are 17 residues in the CDR3. Germline CDR1 reads SNHLY; CDR2 reads FYNNEI. V was shortened by 3 bases and J by 3 bases, with 20 bases between the two germline ends. DNA for the CDR3: TGTGCCAGCAGTGACAGGGAGGACCTACCAGGGGAAGAGACCCAGTACTTC. Residues: CASSDREDLPGEETQYF.

This chain joins TRBV30 and TRBJ1-1; TRBD1 is a possible D gene (5 bases). V was pared by 2 bases and J by 1 base, with 17 bases between. The V gene's germline CDR1 is GTSNPN and CDR2 SVGIG (reference sequence). The CDR3 has 16 amino acids. CDR3 loop: CAWSIWGVRENTEAFF. DNA for the CDR3: TGTGCCTGGAGTATTTGGGGGGTCCGGGAGAACACTGAAGCTTTCTTT.

This chain connects TRBV7-8 to TRBJ1-3, with a weak D call TRBD1 (5 bases). With 5 bases removed from V and 12 bases from J, the gap between germline ends came to 20 bases. The CDR3 totals 14 residues. Germline assignment: CDR1 SGHVS and CDR2 FQNEAQ. CDR3 in amino acids: CASSKATGSGGIYF. CDR3 coding DNA: TGTGCCAGCAGCAAAGCAACAGGATCCGGGGGCATATATTTT.

This clone was recorded once. The V call is TRBV7-8, the J call TRBJ2-1; TRBD1 is a possible D gene (5 bases). Germline V gene lookup returns CDR1 SGHVS and CDR2 FQNEAQ. Trimming shortened V by 1 base and J by 0 bases, and 10 bases separated the two germline ends. This CDR3 contains 16 residues. For the CDR3, the DNA is TGTGCCAGCAGCTTAGGGGGCGATAGCTCCTACAATGAGCAGTTCTTC. Translating it yields CASSLGGDSSYNEQFF.

The chain links TRBV18 to TRBJ1-4; D unclear. The CDR3 consists of 13 residues. V lost 6 bases, J lost 5 bases, and 10 bases lay in between. Germline V gene lookup returns CDR1 KGHSH and CDR2 LQKENI. The CDR3: CASSPSPNEKLFF. DNA of the CDR3: TGTGCCAGCTCCCCTTCCCCCAATGAAAAACTGTTTTTT.

The J gene is TRBJ1-2, the V gene TRBV7-2; D is undetermined. CDR3 length: 12 amino acids. Between the trimmed V and J ends, which lost 7 bases and 8 bases, there was a span of 14 bases. Germline V gene data show CDR1 as SGHTA and CDR2 as FQGNSA. The CDR3 region has the DNA TGTGCCAGCACTCCGAGGCTAGAAGGCTACACCTTC. It yields the protein CASTPRLEGYTF.

In this sample, this clone turned up once. The chain carries TRBV10-3 and TRBJ2-1; 12 bases are shared with TRBD2. Germline assignment: CDR1 ENHRY and CDR2 SYGVKD. The V and J ends lost 4 bases and 8 bases, in that order; junction bases with no gene match: 3. This CDR3 spans 14 amino acids. CDR3 amino acids: CAISGLAGADEQFF. The DNA for the CDR3 is TGTGCCATCAGTGGACTAGCGGGAGCGGATGAGCAGTTCTTC.

This CDR3 reads CASSSAFGFSYEQYF. The CDR3 coding sequence is TGTGCCAGCAGTTCAGCTTTTGGATTCTCCTACGAGCAGTACTTC. The chain uses TRBV7-2 and TRBJ2-7, with no clear D. Germline CDR1 SGHTA, CDR2 FQGNSA. This CDR3 has 15 residues. Trimming removed 6 bases from V and 0 bases from J, with 15 bases in between. Supplemented by reference TRBV7-2 and TRBJ2-7, the full variable domain reads GAGVSQSPSNKVTEKGKDVELRCDPISGHTALYWYRQSLGQGLEFLIYFQGNSAPDKSGLPSDRFSAERTGGSVSTLTIQRTQQEDSAVYLCASSSAFGFSYEQYFGPGTRLTVT.

CDR3 amino acids: CASSLSGTSGETQYF. Here the CDR3 DNA reads TGTGCCAGCAGCTTAAGCGGGACTTCGGGAGAGACCCAGTACTTC. This chain links TRBV7-7 with TRBJ2-5, with 7 bases fitting TRBD2. Germline V gene lookup returns CDR1 SSHAT and CDR2 FNYEAQ (reference sequence). The CDR3 is made up of 15 amino acids. V gave up 2 bases and J gave up 4 bases; unmatched junction bases: 7.

The chain carries TRBV7-3 and TRBJ2-3, with D maybe TRBD2 (6 bases). The CDR3 consists of 14 residues. CDR1 SGHTA and CDR2 FQGTGA come from the germline V gene. The V and J ends lost 2 bases and 5 bases respectively, with 11 bases between them. The chain's CDR3 is CASSLGGIQDTQYF. CDR3 sequence (DNA): TGTGCCAGCAGCTTAGGCGGGATACAAGATACGCAGTATTTT.

The chain joins TRBV28 to TRBJ2-7; perhaps TRBD1 as D (6 bases). V was trimmed by 8 bases and J by 2 bases, leaving 16 bases between them. There are 14 residues in the CDR3. The germline V gene encodes CDR1 MDHEN and CDR2 SYDVKM. The DNA of the CDR3 is TGTGCCAGCCGTCCGGGACACCCTCCCTACGAGCAGTACTTC. This gives the protein CASRPGHPPYEQYF.

The genes are TRBV7-2 and TRBJ1-2; tentatively, D is TRBD1 (5 bases). Germline assignment: CDR1 SGHTA and CDR2 FQGNSA. This CDR3 is 13 amino acids long. Trimming left V 3 bases short and J 4 bases short, with 9 bases between. The CDR3 protein is CASSLGRAYGYTF. DNA of the CDR3: TGTGCCAGCAGCTTGGGCAGGGCCTATGGCTACACCTTC.

This clone was seen a handful of times. The junction departs from germline at one end; a sequencing error may be responsible. The rearrangement links TRBV5-1 to TRBJ1-1; maybe TRBD1 (5 bases). Germline V lookup: CDR1 SGHRS, CDR2 YFSETQ. The length of the CDR3 is 15 residues. CDR3 residues: CASSLEAGLKTEAFF. CDR3 sequence (DNA): TGCGCCAGCAGCTTGGAGGCAGGGTTGAAGACTGAAGCTTTCTTT.

The chain joins TRBV4-2 to TRBJ2-6; no reliable D call. The CDR3 is 15 amino acids. The ends were cut back, 4 bases at V and 4 bases at J, with 11 bases in the middle. Per the germline V gene, CDR1 is LGHNA and CDR2 is YNFKEQ. CDR3 sequence: CASSPRGAGANVLTF. The CDR3 DNA is TGTGCCAGCAGCCCCCGTGGCGCGGGGGCCAACGTCCTGACTTTC.

This clone was counted a single time. This chain uses TRBV6-5 with TRBJ2-7; no definite D call. The length of the CDR3 is 11 residues. V shed 5 bases and J shed 3 bases, with 5 bases lying between them. The germline gives CDR1 MNHEY, CDR2 SVGAGI. The DNA of the CDR3 is TGTGCCAGCAGTACCAACTACGAGCAGTACTTC. Encoded protein: CASSTNYEQYF.

CDR3 loop: CASSSESETQYF. CDR3 nucleotides: TGCGCCAGCAGCTCGGAGTCGGAGACCCAGTACTTC. The chain uses TRBV5-1 and TRBJ2-5; D gene uncertain. Trimming cost V 3 bases and J 5 bases, with 8 bases left between them. In germline, CDR1 is SGHRS, CDR2 YFSETQ. There are 12 residues in the CDR3.

The chain combines TRBV9 with TRBJ2-2; possibly TRBD2 for D (7 bases). V shed 4 bases and J shed 5 bases, with 18 bases lying between them. This CDR3 region has 16 residues. Germline CDR1 is SGDLS and CDR2 is YYNGEE. The CDR3: CASSKGGVRLTGELFF. CDR3 DNA: TGTGCCAGCAGCAAAGGGGGGGTTCGATTAACCGGGGAGCTGTTTTTT.

The CDR3 is CASSQGQGTQPQHF. The CDR3 DNA is TGTGCCAGCAGCCAAGGACAGGGCACTCAGCCCCAGCATTTT. The chain combines TRBV4-2 with TRBJ1-5; TRBD1 matches at 7 bases. Germline CDR1 LGHNA, CDR2 YNFKEQ. V was clipped by 1 base and J by 6 bases; unmatched bases: 3. The CDR3 is 14 amino acids.

V and J are TRBV6-5 and TRBJ1-2; TRBD1 aligns across 8 bases. Germline V gives CDR1 MNHEY, CDR2 SVGAGI. The CDR3 length is 15 residues. V trimming: 6 bases; J trimming: 7 bases; junction bases outside the gene matches: 13. DNA of the CDR3: TGTGCCAGCAGCCGATTAGGACAGGGCCCCTCTGGCTACACCTTC. Encoded protein: CASSRLGQGPSGYTF.

The rearrangement uses TRBV18 and TRBJ2-5, with D possibly matching TRBD1 (5 bases). Germline CDR1 KGHSH, CDR2 LQKENI. CDR3 length: 13 residues. Trimming pared 5 bases from V and 2 bases from J, leaving 9 bases between. The CDR3 here is CASSATEQETQYF. CDR3 DNA: TGTGCCAGCTCAGCGACAGAGCAAGAGACCCAGTACTTC.

V usage is TRBV6-5 and J usage is TRBJ1-5; D remains unclear. Germline-derived CDR1 and CDR2 are MNHEY and SVGAGI. The CDR3 runs 12 residues. The V and J ends lost 6 bases and 0 bases respectively, with 3 bases between them. The CDR3 nucleotides are TGTGCCAGCAGAAATAGCAATCAGCCCCAGCATTTT. It translates to CASRNSNQPQHF.

This clone has a single count. The V call is TRBV21-1, the J call TRBJ2-1; TRBD1 reflects the table's D call only, with no check against the DNA. TRBV21-1 is classified as a pseudogene. The CDR3 contains 15 residues. CDR3 in amino acids: CASNSGQGFNNEQFF. In nucleotides, the CDR3 is TGTGCCAGCAATTCGGGACAGGGTTTCAACAATGAGCAGTTCTTC.

This clone was detected once. Germline is not matched at one junction end, which may reflect a read error. V usage is TRBV6-1 and J usage is TRBJ1-2; D remains unclear. This CDR3 region has 13 residues. Germline V lookup: CDR1 MNHNS, CDR2 SASEGT. The CDR3 DNA sequence: TGTGCCAGTAGTCGGGAATCTAAATATGGCTACACCTTC. The encoded protein is CASSRESKYGYTF.

The genes are TRBV6-1 and TRBJ1-5, with D hard to call. The CDR3 runs to 16 residues. The ends were cut back, 1 base at V and 0 bases at J, with 10 bases in the middle. Germline V lookup: CDR1 MNHNS, CDR2 SASEGT. For the CDR3, the DNA is TGTGCCAGCAGTGAAGTGGGCACATATAGCAATCAGCCCCAGCATTTT. Encoded protein: CASSEVGTYSNQPQHF.

This clone occurred once. The chain links TRBV6-5 to TRBJ2-1; the D gene is possibly TRBD2 (6 bases). The CDR3 totals 12 residues. CDR1 MNHEY and CDR2 SVGAGI come from the germline V gene. The V end lost 7 bases, the J end lost 14 bases, and 18 bases lay between the germline ends. The CDR3 bases are TGTGCCAGCACTGACCTAGCGAAAAGGGAGTTCTTC. This codes for CASTDLAKREFF.

The chain is built from TRBV6-6 and TRBJ1-2; 9 bases line up with TRBD1. This CDR3 contains 11 residues. CDR1 MNHNY and CDR2 SVGAGI come from the germline V gene (reference sequence). The V gene end was trimmed by 5 bases and the J gene end by 13 bases; junction bases not matched to a gene: 5. The CDR3 DNA is TGTGCCAGCAGTGGACAGGGGTTAGGCACCTTC. It is translated as CASSGQGLGTF.

The CDR3 bases are TGCGCCAGCAGCCCCCCTAGCGGGGGCTACAATGAGCAGTTCTTC. Translating it yields CASSPPSGGYNEQFF. V gene TRBV5-1 combines with J gene TRBJ2-1, with 10 bases fitting TRBD2. Germline CDR1 reads SGHRS; CDR2 reads YFSETQ. The CDR3 length is 15 residues. Trimming took 4 bases from V and 3 from J; bases not matched to a gene: 4.

This chain uses TRBV7-9 with TRBJ1-2; TRBD1 agrees at 10 bases. Trimming at V came to 0 bases and at J to 5 bases, leaving 9 bases not matched to a gene. This CDR3 spans 17 amino acids. Germline CDR1 is SEHNR and CDR2 is FQNEAQ (reference sequence). CDR3 protein: CASSLAGRQGAYYGYTF. In DNA, the CDR3 is TGTGCCAGCAGCTTAGCAGGAAGACAGGGGGCGTATTATGGCTACACCTTC.

This rearrangement joins TRBV5-1 to TRBJ2-3; D uncertain. V lost 8 bases and J lost 5, with 18 bases in between. Per germline, CDR1 SGHRS and CDR2 YFSETQ. The CDR3 is 14 amino acids. CDR3: CASAWSATQDTQYF. CDR3 sequence (DNA): TGCGCCAGTGCGTGGAGCGCAACACAAGATACGCAGTATTTT.